The rows below give T cell receptor beta chains drawn from one sample of a study of blood T cell repertoires in COVID-19. TCRdb keeps only in-frame clones here, not all; method: immunoSEQ multiplex PCR. The sample lists over 300,000 clones; around 87% were seen once. Sequencing was done on a sample of peripheral blood. Source of these receptors: a man aged 18 to 35 with active or convalescent COVID-19. Both conserved end residues are part of each CDR3. Fields, in order: J gene, D gene, clone size, V gene, CDR3 DNA, CDR3 protein. A D gene is named only where the DNA matches it firmly. Not every row has a clone size; where given, it reads once, few, many or a size class.

>TRBJ1-2|TRBD1|NA|TRBV7-9
TGTGCCAGCAGGGACACAGGGGCGGACTATGGCTACACCTTC
CASRDTGADYGYTF
>TRBJ1-1|NA|NA|TRBV7-6
TGTGCCAGCAGCTTATTAGGGGAAACTGAAGCTTTCTTT
CASSLLGETEAFF
>TRBJ1-6|TRBD1|NA|TRBV14
TGTGCCAGCAGCCAAGCGACAGGGGCTAATTCACCCCTCCACTTT
CASSQATGANSPLHF
>TRBJ1-6|TRBD1|NA|TRBV7-3
TGTGCCAGCAGCGAAGGACAGGGGGAGAATTCACCCCTCCACTTT
CASSEGQGENSPLHF
>TRBJ2-2|NA|NA|TRBV18
TGTGCCAGCTCACCCCGGGGCGGGGAGCTGTTTTTT
CASSPRGGELFF
>TRBJ1-4|NA|NA|TRBV10-3
TGTGCCATCAGTACAGGGCCAACTAATGAAAAACTGTTTTTT
CAISTGPTNEKLFF
>TRBJ2-1|TRBD2|NA|TRBV7-6
TGTGCCAGCATCCCGACTAGCGGGAGAGGGTTCTTC
CASIPTSGRGFF
>TRBJ1-3|NA|NA|TRBV12-1
TGTGCCAGCAGTTTTCACCGGGACAGGAGATCTGGAAACACCATATATTTT
CASSFHRDRRSGNTIYF
>TRBJ2-5|TRBD2|NA|TRBV10-3
TGTGCCATAGGGGGGACTAGCGGGGGTTCAGGAGAGACCCAGTACTTC
CAIGGTSGGSGETQYF
>TRBJ2-3|TRBD2|NA|TRBV4-2
TGTGCCAGCAGCCGACTCCTTCCTAGCGGGAGGGCCACAGATACGCAGTATTTT
CASSRLLPSGRATDTQYF
>TRBJ1-1|TRBD1|NA|TRBV3-1/TRBV3-2
TGTGCCACTCAGGGGGCCCTTGAAGCTTTCTTT
CATQGALEAFF
>TRBJ2-7|NA|NA|TRBV28
TGTGCCAGCAGCGATTGGGGGGGCCTCTCCTACGAGCAGTACTTC
CASSDWGGLSYEQYF
>TRBJ1-2|TRBD1|few|TRBV19
TGTGCCAGTAGGTTCGGGACAGCCGCTTATGGCTACACCTTC
CASRFGTAAYGYTF
>TRBJ1-2|TRBD1|NA|TRBV18
TGTGCCAGCTCACAATCTACGGGACAGGGATACGGCTACACCTTC
CASSQSTGQGYGYTF
>TRBJ1-2|TRBD1|NA|TRBV6-5
TGTGCCATTGAGTCCCGGGACAGGGGCCATCATGGCTACACCTTC
CAIESRDRGHHGYTF
>TRBJ1-4|NA|NA|TRBV21-1
TGTGCCAGCAGCAAAGTAATGACAGGGCACGGTGAAAAACTGTTTTTT
CASSKVMTGHGEKLFF
>TRBJ2-5|TRBD2|NA|TRBV5-1
TGCGCCAGCAGCTTTCTAGCGGGAATCGAAGAGACCCAGTACTTC
CASSFLAGIEETQYF
>TRBJ2-2|NA|NA|TRBV7-2
TGTGCCAGCAGCTTAGTGGGGGGGGGCCGAGGCGCCGGGGAGCTGTTTTTT
CASSLVGGGRGAGELFF
>TRBJ1-5|NA|NA|TRBV6-5
TGTGCCAGCAGTCCGGACAGTAGCAATCAGCCCCAGCATTTT
CASSPDSSNQPQHF
>TRBJ2-1|TRBD1|NA|TRBV9
TGTGCCAGCAAAGGACAGGGAAAAAGCTCCTACAATGAGCAGTTCTTC
CASKGQGKSSYNEQFF
>TRBJ1-2|NA|NA|TRBV4-3
TGCGCCAGCAGCCAAGCAGCGGGGGCGGATGGCTACACCTTC
CASSQAAGADGYTF
>TRBJ1-5|NA|NA|TRBV6-2/TRBV6-3
TGTGCCAGCAGCCCCAGAGGGCAGGGGAATCAGCCCCAGCATTTT
CASSPRGQGNQPQHF
>TRBJ2-1|NA|NA|TRBV18
TGTGCCAGCTCTCCTAATAGCGGAAGCTCCTACAATGAGCAGTTCTTC
CASSPNSGSSYNEQFF
>TRBJ1-6|NA|NA|TRBV7-9
TGTGCCAGCAGAGATGCGAATTCACCCCTCCACTTT
CASRDANSPLHF
>TRBJ1-1|TRBD1|NA|TRBV27
TGTGCCAGCAGTCCGCGACAGGGGGGCGGGCGTACTGAAGCTTTCTTT
CASSPRQGGGRTEAFF
>TRBJ1-4|NA|NA|TRBV27
TGTGCCACCAAGTCAGTGGCAACTAATGAAAAACTGTTTTTT
CATKSVATNEKLFF
>TRBJ1-1|NA|NA|TRBV18
TGTGCCAGCTCACCCGGACAGCCGAACACTGAAGCTTTCTTT
CASSPGQPNTEAFF
>TRBJ2-2|NA|NA|TRBV18
TGTGCCAGCTCACCGGGACTGACGAACACCGGGGAGCTGTTTTTT
CASSPGLTNTGELFF
>TRBJ1-2|TRBD1|NA|TRBV28
TGTGCCAGCAGTGTCTGGGACAGGGAGCGCTATGGCTACACCTTC
CASSVWDRERYGYTF
>TRBJ1-5|NA|NA|TRBV4-3
TGCGCCAGCAGCCGCAAACGACAAGTTAGCAATCAGCCCCAGCATTTT
CASSRKRQVSNQPQHF
>TRBJ1-5|NA|NA|TRBV9
TGTGCCAGCAGCCCAATCGGAGGGGGCAATCAGCCCCAGCATTTT
CASSPIGGGNQPQHF
>TRBJ2-1|NA|NA|TRBV27
TGTGCCAGCAGTGGAGTAGGTGGGGGGGCCTACTCCTACAATGAGCAGTTCTTC
CASSGVGGGAYSYNEQFF
>TRBJ2-7|NA|NA|TRBV20-1
TGCAGTGCTAGTAGGGACATACCCTACGAGCAGTACTTC
CSASRDIPYEQYF
>TRBJ2-7|TRBD2|NA|TRBV28
TGTGCCAGCAGTCCGACTAGCGGGGGGATCTACGAGCAGTACTTC
CASSPTSGGIYEQYF
>TRBJ2-3|NA|once|TRBV3-1/TRBV3-2
TGTGCCAGCAGTTACGGTACAGATACGCAGTATTTT
CASSYGTDTQYF
>TRBJ2-7|NA|NA|TRBV4-3
TGCGCCAGCAGCCAAGGAGCAGGGGCCTACGAGCAGTACTTC
CASSQGAGAYEQYF
>TRBJ1-2|NA|few|TRBV4-2
TGTGCCAGCAGCCAAGTACTCCCTAACTATGGCTACACCTTC
CASSQVLPNYGYTF
>TRBJ1-5|NA|NA|TRBV5-1
TGCGCCAGCAGCTTGGGTCCAGGGGCTAGGGAGCCCCAGCATTTT
CASSLGPGAREPQHF
>TRBJ1-2|NA|few|TRBV6-5
TGTGCCAGCCGAGACAGGTTCTATGGCTACACCTTC
CASRDRFYGYTF
>TRBJ1-5|NA|many|TRBV7-6
TGTGCCAGCAGCTTACCAAGGACGGGAAGCTTCAATCAGCCCCAGCATTTT
CASSLPRTGSFNQPQHF
>TRBJ1-2|NA|NA|TRBV24-1
TGTGCCACCAGTGACGAGACAGTTAATGGCTACACCTTC
CATSDETVNGYTF
>TRBJ2-3|NA|NA|TRBV9
TGTGCCAGCAGCGTATCTGTTACAGATACGCAGTATTTT
CASSVSVTDTQYF
>TRBJ1-1|NA|NA|TRBV7-9
TGTGCCAGCAGCTTAGCGACAGGAGAAAACACTGAAGCTTTCTTT
CASSLATGENTEAFF
>TRBJ2-1|TRBD2|once|TRBV4-2
TGTGCCAGCAGCCAAGGCGGAGCGGGGGGGATATATGAGCAGTTCTTC
CASSQGGAGGIYEQFF
>TRBJ2-7|TRBD2|NA|TRBV6-4
TGTGCCAGCAGGGCCAGGGGGCGAGCTAGCGGGGGTGACTACGAGCAGTACTTC
CASRARGRASGGDYEQYF